Below, 16 T cell receptor beta chains from the same sample are listed, as sequenced in a study of blood T cell repertoires in COVID-19 (TCRdb year 2020). The protocol used for the library was the immunoSEQ multiplex PCR assay. The table was pulled from immuneACCESS by TCRdb, which kept in-frame rearrangements only. Such tables lose some clones; where checked, under half of the loss comes from unresolved V genes, and the rest has no known cause. The sample table holds roughly 130,000 clones, of which approximately 84% were seen once. Around 12% of the sample is taken by the ten largest. Sequenced: peripheral blood. The receptor source for this set is a woman younger than 45 who had recovered from COVID-19.

The V and J genes are TRBV7-8 and TRBJ2-3; maybe TRBD1 (7 bases). V lost 5 bases, J lost 4 bases, and 22 bases lay in between. The CDR3 contains 17 residues. Germline V gene lookup returns CDR1 SGHVS and CDR2 FQNEAQ. The DNA of the CDR3 is TGTGCCAGCAGCCTCCTGGGGGGACAGAACTTCGCAGATACGCAGTATTTT. Translated, it gives CASSLLGGQNFADTQYF.

This clone was counted a single time. One junction end disagrees with the germline gene, perhaps due to a read error. The gene calls are TRBV2 and TRBJ2-3; D might be TRBD1 (7 bases). The CDR3 totals 16 residues. Germline V gene lookup returns CDR1 SNHLY and CDR2 FYNNEI. CDR3: CASRAMAGQKTGTQYF. The CDR3 nucleotides are TGTGCCAGCAGGGCTATGGCGGGACAGAAGACAGGTACGCAGTATTTT.

The V call is TRBV6-6, the J call TRBJ1-5; 8 nucleotides align to TRBD1. There are 14 residues in the CDR3. Trimming removed 8 bases from V and 6 bases from J; junction bases left unmatched: 9. Germline loops: CDR1 MNHNY, CDR2 SVGAGI (reference sequence). The CDR3 sequence: CASATTGGGQPQHF. CDR3 DNA: TGTGCCAGCGCCACCACAGGGGGTGGTCAGCCCCAGCATTTT.

V and J are TRBV5-6 and TRBJ2-3; D remains unclear. The CDR3 runs to 14 residues. V was trimmed by 2 bases and J by 0 bases, leaving 7 bases between them. CDR1 is SGHDT, CDR2 YYEEEE, per germline. The CDR3 region is CASSFEESTDTQYF. In DNA form, the CDR3 reads TGTGCCAGCAGCTTCGAGGAAAGCACAGATACGCAGTATTTT.

The chain has TRBV6-5 and TRBJ1-2, with D possibly matching TRBD1 (5 bases). This CDR3 has 14 amino acids. V was cut by 5 bases and J by 3 bases, with 13 bases left in between. CDR1 and CDR2 (germline): MNHEY, SVGAGI. The CDR3 DNA reads as TGTGCCAGCAGTCCCCCTGACAGCTACTATGGCTACACCTTC. It specifies CASSPPDSYYGYTF.

The chain recombines TRBV7-9 with TRBJ2-6; D is undetermined. Germline CDR1 SEHNR, CDR2 FQNEAQ (reference sequence). The V and J ends lost 5 bases and 6 bases respectively, with 11 bases between them. The CDR3 sequence is 14 residues long. This CDR3 reads CASSPEPMANVLTF. The DNA of the CDR3 is TGTGCCAGCAGCCCCGAGCCGATGGCCAACGTCCTGACTTTC.

This clone was recorded once. Additional DNA sequences in this sample encode the identical CDR3. The V gene is TRBV7-2, the J gene TRBJ2-7, with 10 bases identical to TRBD2. V was clipped by 1 base and J by 3 bases; unmatched bases: 0. CDR3 length: 14 amino acids. Per the germline V gene, CDR1 is SGHTA and CDR2 is FQGNSA. CDR3 nucleotide sequence: TGTGCCAGCAGCTTAGGACTAGCGGGCTACGAGCAGTACTTC. This translates into CASSLGLAGYEQYF.

The V gene is TRBV5-4, the J gene TRBJ2-5, with D possibly TRBD2 on 6 matching bases. Germline values: CDR1 SGHNT, CDR2 YYREEE (reference sequence). This CDR3 spans 14 amino acids. Deletions cut 1 base from V and 4 bases from J, with 11 bases between. CDR3 residues: CASSLSTRGETQYF. CDR3 in DNA: TGTGCCAGCAGCTTGTCGACTAGGGGAGAGACCCAGTACTTC.

The chain carries TRBV7-8 and TRBJ1-2; D may be TRBD1 (6 bases). Germline CDR1 and CDR2: SGHVS and FQNEAQ. Trimming shortened V by 5 bases and J by 8 bases, and 15 bases separated the two germline ends. The CDR3 spans 13 residues. The CDR3 sequence: CASSQGTSGGYTF. The CDR3 DNA is TGTGCCAGCAGCCAAGGGACATCGGGAGGCTACACCTTC.

This chain joins TRBV5-8 and TRBJ1-1; 12 bases are shared with TRBD1. The CDR3 extends over 19 amino acids. V trimming: 4 bases; J trimming: 1 base; junction bases outside the gene matches: 14. The germline V gene has CDR1 SGHTS and CDR2 YDEGEE. The chain's CDR3 is CASSALFGTGGARNTEAFF. As DNA, the CDR3 is TGTGCCAGCAGCGCTCTCTTTGGGACAGGGGGCGCGAGGAACACTGAAGCTTTCTTT.

The J gene is TRBJ1-2, the V gene TRBV19, with D uncertain. CDR3 length: 15 amino acids. Trimming cost V 2 bases and J 0 bases, with 10 bases left between them. The germline CDR1 and CDR2 sequences are LNHDA and SQIVND (reference sequence). The CDR3 DNA sequence: TGTGCCAGTAGTATAAAGAACGGTGCTAACTATGGCTACACCTTC. Protein product: CASSIKNGANYGYTF. Supplemented by reference TRBV19 and TRBJ1-2, the full variable domain reads DGGITQSPKYLFRKEGQNVTLSCEQNLNHDAMYWYRQDPGQGLRLIYYSQIVNDFQKGDIAEGYSVSREKKESFPLTVTSAQKNPTAFYLCASSIKNGANYGYTFGSGTRLTVV.

The V gene is TRBV9, the J gene TRBJ2-1, with TRBD1 matching over 8 bases. Germline CDR1 is SGDLS and CDR2 is YYNGEE. Losses at the gene ends were 0 bases for V and 4 bases for J; bases not matched to a gene: 3. The CDR3 loop spans 15 amino acids. The CDR3 here is CASSVEGQVYNEQFF. The CDR3 DNA sequence: TGTGCCAGCAGCGTAGAGGGACAGGTGTACAATGAGCAGTTCTTC.

The rearrangement links TRBV7-9 to TRBJ2-7, with 8 bases lining up with TRBD2. The CDR3 is 15 amino acids. The ends lost 1 base at V and 1 base at J; junction bases unmatched: 3. The germline gives CDR1 SEHNR, CDR2 FQNEAQ (reference sequence). The CDR3 bases are TGTGCCAGCAGCTTAGAGCGGGAGTCGTCCTACGAGCAGTACTTC. Translating it yields CASSLERESSYEQYF.

The V gene is TRBV3-1 (or the pseudogene TRBV3-2), the J gene TRBJ2-7; 8 nucleotides align to TRBD2. The V gene end was trimmed by 0 bases and the J gene end by 7 bases; junction bases not matched to a gene: 8. The CDR3 is made up of 15 amino acids. Germline loops: CDR1 LGHDT, CDR2 YNNKEL (reference sequence). The CDR3: CASSQDLTGGGEQYF. CDR3 DNA sequence: TGTGCCAGCAGCCAAGATCTGACGGGAGGGGGAGAGCAGTACTTC.

This clone was seen once. The chain recombines TRBV2 with TRBJ2-7, with a possible D match to TRBD1 (6 bases). The length of the CDR3 is 15 residues. V was cut by 6 bases and J by 0 bases, with 15 bases left in between. Germline values: CDR1 SNHLY, CDR2 FYNNEI. The CDR3 DNA reads TGTGCCAGCAGGAACCCAGGGGAAAGCTCCTACGAGCAGTACTTC. It specifies CASRNPGESSYEQYF.

The chain couples TRBV3-1 (or the pseudogene TRBV3-2) to TRBJ2-5; TRBD2 might be the D (5 bases). This CDR3 region has 15 residues. Germline assignment: CDR1 LGHDT and CDR2 YNNKEL (reference sequence). V shed 5 bases and J shed 2 bases, with 15 bases lying between them. DNA of the CDR3: TGTGCCAGCAGCGACCTGGGAGCTGGTCAAGAGACCCAGTACTTC. Translated, it gives CASSDLGAGQETQYF.